Below, 9 T cell receptor beta chains from the same sample are listed, as sequenced in a study of cytomegalovirus exposure and HLA in healthy donors. Some clones are missing from TCRdb's copy, which holds only in-frame ones; the method was immunoSEQ multiplex PCR. This table holds 97,000 or so clones, approximately 94% found once. The source material was PBMCs. The receptors come from a young woman in good health and CMV-seronegative.

The CDR3 loop is CASSLGLAGRRDEQFF. CDR3 nucleotide sequence: TGTGCCAGCAGCTTAGGGTTAGCGGGACGTCGGGATGAGCAGTTCTTC. The chain has TRBV7-6 and TRBJ2-1; 8 positions match TRBD2. From germline, CDR1 is SGHVS and CDR2 FNYEAQ. V was pared by 1 base and J by 8 bases, with 10 bases of the junction left unmatched. This CDR3 is built from 16 residues.

The rearrangement joins TRBV9 to TRBJ1-1; D may be TRBD1 (6 bases). This CDR3 region has 15 residues. Germline V gene sequence: CDR1 SGDLS, CDR2 YYNGEE. V was trimmed by 2 bases and J by 3 bases, leaving 14 bases between them. CDR3 nucleotide sequence: TGTGCCAGCAGCGTTTCACAGGGACGCGACACTGAAGCTTTCTTT. Amino acid sequence: CASSVSQGRDTEAFF. Complete variable domain (other parts from reference TRBV9 and TRBJ1-1): DSGVTQTPKHLITATGQRVTLRCSPRSGDLSVYWYQQSLDQGLQFLIQYYNGEERAKGNILERFSAQQFPDLHSELNLSSLELGDSALYFCASSVSQGRDTEAFFGQGTRLTVV.

This clone occurred once. The chain has TRBV2 and TRBJ2-2, with D maybe TRBD1 (5 bases). The CDR3 spans 15 residues. Looked up from germline, CDR1 is SNHLY and CDR2 is FYNNEI. Between the trimmed V and J ends, which lost 7 bases and 0 bases, there was a span of 12 bases. The CDR3 coding sequence is TGTGCCAGCAAATCCCGGACAACGAACACCGGGGAGCTGTTTTTT. Its protein is CASKSRTTNTGELFF.

V is TRBV7-2 and J is TRBJ2-7; D perhaps matches TRBD2 (6 bases). The V and J ends lost 5 bases and 2 bases respectively, with 10 bases between them. The germline CDR1 and CDR2 sequences are SGHTA and FQGNSA. The CDR3 covers 13 residues. Here the CDR3 DNA reads TGTGCCAGCAGCCGGGACTCCACCTACGAGCAGTACTTC. This codes for CASSRDSTYEQYF.

The chain carries TRBV30 and TRBJ2-3; 7 bases are a match to TRBD2. The CDR3 has 14 residues. Germline loops: CDR1 GTSNPN, CDR2 SVGIG (reference sequence). V shed 4 bases and J 3 bases; nucleotides not matched to a gene: 7. The chain's CDR3 is CAWKITGGTDTQYF. The CDR3 DNA follows: TGTGCCTGGAAGATTACGGGGGGTACAGATACGCAGTATTTT.

The chain carries TRBV10-3 and TRBJ2-5, with D possibly matching TRBD2 (5 bases). Trimming shortened V by 2 bases and J by 7 bases, and 11 bases separated the two germline ends. This CDR3 is built from 13 residues. From germline, CDR1 is ENHRY and CDR2 SYGVKD. CDR3 bases: TGTGCCATCAGTGAGCACGGGATTTGGACCCAGTACTTC. Amino acids: CAISEHGIWTQYF.

V usage is TRBV4-3 and J usage is TRBJ2-7; the match to TRBD1 covers 8 bases. The germline gives CDR1 LGHNA, CDR2 YSLEER. CDR3 length equals 15 residues. Germline trimming cut 3 bases from V and 3 bases from J; bases unmatched to any gene: 7. The CDR3 nucleotides are TGCGCCAGCAGCCACGGAGTAGGACAGGGCTACGAGCAGTACTTC. Its protein is CASSHGVGQGYEQYF.

V gene TRBV27 combines with J gene TRBJ2-7; 15 nucleotides line up with TRBD2. Germline lookup yields CDR1 MNHEY and CDR2 SMNVEV (reference sequence). The CDR3 extends over 18 amino acids. J gave up 4 bases and V 4 bases, and 11 bases lay outside the gene matches. The chain's CDR3 is CASSSRTSGRALGYEQYF. CDR3 nucleotide sequence: TGTGCCAGCAGTTCCCGGACTAGCGGGAGGGCTCTAGGGTACGAGCAGTACTTC.

CDR3 residues: CASRGTVESGYTF. The CDR3 coding sequence is TGTGCCAGCAGGGGGACAGTTGAAAGTGGCTACACCTTC. This chain connects TRBV27 to TRBJ1-2; TRBD1 aligns across 7 bases. Trimming took 6 bases from V and 7 from J; bases not matched to a gene: 8. The CDR3 sequence is 13 residues long. CDR1 and CDR2 (germline): MNHEY, SMNVEV (reference sequence).